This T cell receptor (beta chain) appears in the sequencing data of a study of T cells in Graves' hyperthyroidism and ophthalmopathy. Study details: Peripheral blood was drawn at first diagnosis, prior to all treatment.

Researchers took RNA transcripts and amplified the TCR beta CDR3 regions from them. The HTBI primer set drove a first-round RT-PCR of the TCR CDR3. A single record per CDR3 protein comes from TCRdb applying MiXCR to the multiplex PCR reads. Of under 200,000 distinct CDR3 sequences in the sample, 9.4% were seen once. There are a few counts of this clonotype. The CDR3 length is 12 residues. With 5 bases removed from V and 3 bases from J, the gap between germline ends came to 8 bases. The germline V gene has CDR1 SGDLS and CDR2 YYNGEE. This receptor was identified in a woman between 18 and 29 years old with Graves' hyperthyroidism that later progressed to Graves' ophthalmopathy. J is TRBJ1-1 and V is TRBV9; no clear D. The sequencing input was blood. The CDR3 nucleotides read TGTGCCAGCAGGTCCTCAGACACTGAAGCTTTCTTT. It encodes CASRSSDTEAFF.